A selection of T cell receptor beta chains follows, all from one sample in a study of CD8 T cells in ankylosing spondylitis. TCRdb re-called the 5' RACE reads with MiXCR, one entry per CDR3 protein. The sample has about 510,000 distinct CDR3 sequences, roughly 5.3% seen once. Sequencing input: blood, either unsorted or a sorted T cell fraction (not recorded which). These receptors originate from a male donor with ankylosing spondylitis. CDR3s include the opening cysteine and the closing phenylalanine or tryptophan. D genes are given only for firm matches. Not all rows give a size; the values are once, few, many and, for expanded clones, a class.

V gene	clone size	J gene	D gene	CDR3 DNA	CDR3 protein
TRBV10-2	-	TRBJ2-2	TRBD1	TGCGCCAGCAGGGTGTCTAGCACAGGGGGCACCGGGGAGCTGTTTTTT	CASRVSSTGGTGELFF
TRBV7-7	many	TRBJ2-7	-	TGTGCTAGCAGCTTATCGGCGGAATCCTACGAGCAGTACTTC	CASSLSAESYEQYF
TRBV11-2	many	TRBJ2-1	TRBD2	TGTGCCAGCAGCTTACGGTCCCGACTAGCGGGACCCGGAACCGCCAATGAGCAGTTCTTC	CASSLRSRLAGPGTANEQFF
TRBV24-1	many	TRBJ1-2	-	TGTGCCACCAGTGACCTCCCAGGGACCTTGGACTATGGCTACACCTTC	CATSDLPGTLDYGYTF
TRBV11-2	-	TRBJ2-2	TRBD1	TGTGCCAGCAGTTTCCGGACAGGGGGTAACACCGGGGAGCTGTTTTTT	CASSFRTGGNTGELFF
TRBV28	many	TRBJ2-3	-	TGTGCCAGCAGTCGGGACCGTAGCACAGATACGCAGTATTTT	CASSRDRSTDTQYF
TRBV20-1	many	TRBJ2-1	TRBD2	TGCAGTGCTAGAGATCTTTCGGCGAGCGGGGCCTCCTACAATGAGCAGTTCTTC	CSARDLSASGASYNEQFF
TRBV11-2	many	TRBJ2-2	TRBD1	TGTGCCAGCAGATCCCAGGGACAGGGGATCTACGAGGAGCTGTTTTTT	CASRSQGQGIYEELFF
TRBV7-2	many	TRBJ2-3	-	TGTGCCAGCAGCCGGGACGCAGATACGCAGTATTTT	CASSRDADTQYF
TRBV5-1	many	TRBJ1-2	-	TGCGCCAGCAGCCCGTGGGACAACCGGGACGGCTACACCTTC	CASSPWDNRDGYTF
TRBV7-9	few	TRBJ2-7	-	TGTGCCAGCAGCTTCGATCACGAGCAGTACTTC	CASSFDHEQYF
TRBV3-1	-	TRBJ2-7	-	TGTGCCAGCAGCCGTACGACTATCGTGCTAAGCTCCTACGAGCAGTACTTC	CASSRTTIVLSSYEQYF
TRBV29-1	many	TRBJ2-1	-	TGCAGCGTTGAAGATCTTGGGGGATTCAATGAGCAGTTCTTC	CSVEDLGGFNEQFF
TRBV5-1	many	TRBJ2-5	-	TGCGCCAGCAAAGACACCTCTCAAGAGACCCAGTACTTC	CASKDTSQETQYF
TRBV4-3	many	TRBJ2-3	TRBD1	TGCGCCAGCAGCCAAAGTACGGCATTCGGGGGCAGGGGGCGCTTGGATACGCAGTATTTT	CASSQSTAFGGRGRLDTQYF
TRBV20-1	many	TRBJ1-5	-	TGCAGTGCTACTCCCCACGCAGGGTCTTTTTGGCCCCAGCATTTT	CSATPHAGSFWPQHF
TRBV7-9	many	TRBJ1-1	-	TGTGCCAGCAGCTTAGCGAGGGCAGTAATGAACACTGAAGCTTTCTTT	CASSLARAVMNTEAFF
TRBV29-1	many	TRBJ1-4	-	TGCAGCGCTGGACAGCCAACTAATGAAAAACTGTTTTTT	CSAGQPTNEKLFF
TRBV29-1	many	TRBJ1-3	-	TGCAGCGGGGCTAGCTCTGGAAACACCATATATTTT	CSGASSGNTIYF
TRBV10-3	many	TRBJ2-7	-	TGTGCCATCAGTGAGTACGGCAGGGGGGACGAGCAGTACTTC	CAISEYGRGDEQYF
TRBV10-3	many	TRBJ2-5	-	TGTGCCATCGGACGGGACACTCAAGAGACCCAGTACTTC	CAIGRDTQETQYF
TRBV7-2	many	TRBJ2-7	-	TGTGCCAGCAGCTTACCCCGCTACGAGCAGTACTTC	CASSLPRYEQYF
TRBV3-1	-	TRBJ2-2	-	TGTACCAGCAGCGCGAGGGGTCCCGGGGAGCTGTTTTTT	CTSSARGPGELFF
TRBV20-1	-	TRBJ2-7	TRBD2	TGCAGTATCACCTTAGCGGGAGCGGTCTACGAGCAGTACTTC	CSITLAGAVYEQYF
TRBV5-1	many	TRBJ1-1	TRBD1	TGCGCCAGCAGCTCACGGGCAGGGGGCCTGAACACTGAAGCTTTCTTT	CASSSRAGGLNTEAFF
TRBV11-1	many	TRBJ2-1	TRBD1	TGTGCCAGCAGCCAACCGACAGGGCTTGGCGGTTCCTACAATGAGCAGTTCTTC	CASSQPTGLGGSYNEQFF
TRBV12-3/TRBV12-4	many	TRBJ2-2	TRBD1	TGTGCCAGCAGTCCCCAACAGGGGGCCGGGGAGCTGTTTTTT	CASSPQQGAGELFF
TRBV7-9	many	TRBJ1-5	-	TGTGCCAGCAGCTTCTCAGGTACCAATCAGCCCCAGCATTTT	CASSFSGTNQPQHF
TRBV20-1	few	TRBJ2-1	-	TGCAGTGCTAGACCACACTACAATGAGCAGTTCTTC	CSARPHYNEQFF
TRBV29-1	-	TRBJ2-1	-	TGCAGCGTTGATTATTGGGTCTCCCCTGAGCAGTTCTTC	CSVDYWVSPEQFF
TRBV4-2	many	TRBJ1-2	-	TGTGCCAGCAGCCAAGATGGCAGAACTATGAATGGCTACACCTTC	CASSQDGRTMNGYTF
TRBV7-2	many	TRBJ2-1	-	TGTGCCAGCAGCTTAGCCCCTCCGGTGGTCCGTAGTGAGCAGTTCTTC	CASSLAPPVVRSEQFF
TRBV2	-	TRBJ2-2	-	TGTGCCAGCAGCCAGGAAGAAGGCACCGGGGAGCTGTTTTTT	CASSQEEGTGELFF
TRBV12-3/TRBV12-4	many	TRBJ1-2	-	TGTGCCAGCAGCATCGGGGGGGAGCAGTTTGGCTACACCTTC	CASSIGGEQFGYTF
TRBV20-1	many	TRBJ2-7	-	TGCAGTGCTAGAGACCCAGTAGCGCAGTACTTC	CSARDPVAQYF
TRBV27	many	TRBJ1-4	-	TGTGCCAGCAGTTTTTCTTCCCCCCGAGGTGAGCGACAGAATGAAAAACTGTTTTTT	CASSFSSPRGERQNEKLFF
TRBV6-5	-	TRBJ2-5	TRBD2	TGTGCCAGCAGTTACTCGCCGACTAGCGGTAGCAGGACCCAGTACTTC	CASSYSPTSGSRTQYF
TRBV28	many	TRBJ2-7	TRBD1	TGTGCCAGCAGTACTTTTGGACACAGGGGTTCCTACGAGCAGTACTTC	CASSTFGHRGSYEQYF
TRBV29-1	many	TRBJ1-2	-	TGCAGCGTCGTAAACGTCCCGGACTATGGCTACACCTTC	CSVVNVPDYGYTF
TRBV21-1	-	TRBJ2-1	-	TGTGCCAGCAGCAAAAAAGCTATAAGTAGCGGGGGGGTTTACAATGAGCAGTTCTTC	CASSKKAISSGGVYNEQFF
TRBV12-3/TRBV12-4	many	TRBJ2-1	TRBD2	TGTGCCAGCGTCCAGAACCTAGCGGGAGTTGGCAATGAGCAGTTCTTC	CASVQNLAGVGNEQFF
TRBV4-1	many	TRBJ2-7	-	TGCGCCAGCAGCCAGGTTGAGGGGAGTCCCGAGCAGTACTTC	CASSQVEGSPEQYF
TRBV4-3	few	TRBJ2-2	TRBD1	TGCGCCAGCAGCCTAAACCCCGGGACAGTTGACACCGGGGAGCTGTTTTTT	CASSLNPGTVDTGELFF
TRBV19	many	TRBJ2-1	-	TGTGCCAGTAGGACGGGAAACTACAATGAGCAGTTCTTC	CASRTGNYNEQFF
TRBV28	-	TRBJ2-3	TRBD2	TGTGCCAGCAGTTCCCCAAGTAGCGGGAGAACAGATACGCAGTATTTT	CASSSPSSGRTDTQYF
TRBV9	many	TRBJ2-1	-	TGTGCCAGCAGCGTAGCCGACTACAATGAGCAGTTCTTC	CASSVADYNEQFF
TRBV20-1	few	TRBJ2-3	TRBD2	TGCAGTGCTTTAGCGGGGGGGCAAGATACGCAGTATTTT	CSALAGGQDTQYF
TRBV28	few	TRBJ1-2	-	TGTGCCAGCAGGGTCAGGCGCTACATACGAACTAACTATGGCTACACCTTC	CASRVRRYIRTNYGYTF